The 26 T cell receptor beta chains listed next were all sequenced from one sample in a study of T cell responses to AZD1222 COVID-19 vaccine. Some clones are missing from TCRdb's copy, which holds only in-frame ones; the method was immunoSEQ multiplex PCR. The sample consists of about 130,000 clones, 65% to 90% of them appearing once. The starting material was peripheral blood, obtained on day 0 of AZD1222 vaccination. The source is an adult in good health.

The chain combines TRBV6-5 with TRBJ2-3; TRBD1 agrees at 10 bases. V shed 2 bases, J shed 5 bases, and the junction held 7 bases outside the gene matches. CDR1 and CDR2 (germline): MNHEY, SVGAGI. This CDR3 is 16 amino acids long. CDR3 residues: CASSYDGQGEIDTQYF. DNA of the CDR3: TGTGCCAGCAGTTACGACGGACAGGGGGAGATAGATACGCAGTATTTT.

This sequence joins TRBV27 and TRBJ1-1; D remains unclear. The V end was cut by 3 bases, the J end by 7 bases, with 12 bases between. This CDR3 is 13 amino acids long. The germline CDR1 and CDR2 sequences are MNHEY and SMNVEV (reference sequence). CDR3 nucleotides: TGTGCCAGCAGTTTGGGTTGGTATAGTGAAGCTTTCTTT. This gives the protein CASSLGWYSEAFF.

The chain joins TRBV5-6 to TRBJ2-5; 10 nucleotides agree with TRBD1. The germline V gene encodes CDR1 SGHDT and CDR2 YYEEEE. The CDR3 is made up of 14 amino acids. The J segment lost 5 bases and the V segment lost 3 bases, leaving 4 bases of the junction unmatched. This chain's CDR3 is CASSWDRGLETQYF. CDR3 bases: TGTGCCAGCAGCTGGGACAGGGGATTGGAGACCCAGTACTTC.

V usage is TRBV28 and J usage is TRBJ1-1; D unresolved. Germline V gene data show CDR1 as MDHEN and CDR2 as SYDVKM. The CDR3 runs to 12 residues. Trimming cost V 1 base and J 8 bases, with 8 bases left between them. CDR3 sequence: CASSLSWPEAFF. CDR3 nucleotide sequence: TGTGCCAGCAGTTTATCATGGCCCGAAGCTTTCTTT.

The chain is built from TRBV11-2 and TRBJ1-1; D uncertain. Germline V gene sequence: CDR1 SGHAT, CDR2 FQNNGV. The germline V and J ends were trimmed by 5 bases and 5 bases, with 12 bases remaining between them. CDR3 length equals 13 residues. CDR3 coding DNA: TGTGCCAGCAGCCACCTATGGAGGACTGAAGCTTTCTTT. Translating gives CASSHLWRTEAFF.

Here the CDR3 reads CASEPRDRVLEQYF. CDR3 DNA sequence: TGTGCCAGCGAACCCCGGGACAGGGTTCTGGAGCAGTACTTC. The chain recombines TRBV2 with TRBJ2-7; 9 nucleotides match TRBD1. From germline, CDR1 is SNHLY and CDR2 FYNNEI. The length of the CDR3 is 14 residues. Unmatched junction bases numbered 12, after V lost 8 bases and J lost 7 bases. The full variable domain, its missing parts supplied by reference TRBV2 and TRBJ2-7, is EPEVTQTPSHQVTQMGQEVILRCVPISNHLYFYWYRQILGQKVEFLVSFYNNEISEKSEIFDDQFSVERPDGSNFTLKIRSTKLEDSAMYFCASEPRDRVLEQYFGPGTRLTVT.

The chain links TRBV24-1 to TRBJ2-5; the match to TRBD2 covers 9 bases. Per germline, CDR1 KGHDR and CDR2 SFDVKD. This CDR3 contains 17 residues. V gave up 2 bases and J gave up 7 bases; unmatched junction bases: 13. The CDR3 DNA reads TGTGCCACCAGTGATTCCCGGACTAGCGCAAGTGTTGGGACCCAGTACTTC. Protein: CATSDSRTSASVGTQYF.

J is TRBJ2-1 and V is TRBV29-1; D not resolved. The CDR3 extends over 14 amino acids. Germline values: CDR1 SQVTM, CDR2 ANQGSEA. Trimming left V 1 base short and J 1 base short, with 8 bases between. Here the CDR3 DNA reads TGCAGCGTTGAAGGAAGGCAGTCCTACAATGAGCAGTTCTTC. This sequence encodes CSVEGRQSYNEQFF.

The chain recombines TRBV11-2 with TRBJ1-2; D unresolved. This CDR3 region has 15 residues. Germline CDR1 SGHAT, CDR2 FQNNGV. The germline V and J ends were trimmed by 0 bases and 5 bases, with 13 bases remaining between them. CDR3 sequence: CASSLDLIPLYGYTF. As DNA, the CDR3 is TGTGCCAGCAGCTTAGATTTGATCCCCCTTTATGGCTACACCTTC.

The V call is TRBV5-1, the J call TRBJ2-5; TRBD1 agrees at 11 bases. This CDR3 is 14 amino acids long. J gave up 5 bases and V 4 bases, and 4 bases lay outside the gene matches. Germline V gene sequence: CDR1 SGHRS, CDR2 YFSETQ. The CDR3 DNA sequence: TGCGCCAGCAGCCGGACAGGGGGCATCGAGACCCAGTACTTC. It specifies CASSRTGGIETQYF.

The chain uses TRBV7-9 and TRBJ1-5, with D perhaps TRBD1 (5 bases). The germline gives CDR1 SEHNR, CDR2 FQNEAQ (reference sequence). Deletions cut 4 bases from V and 5 bases from J, with 15 bases between. The CDR3 runs to 15 residues. The CDR3 DNA sequence: TGTGCCAGCAGCTCGACCGGGGCCGGGGATCAGCCCCAGCATTTT. Translating gives CASSSTGAGDQPQHF. The full variable domain, rest sourced from reference TRBV7-9 and TRBJ1-5, is DTGVSQNPRHKITKRGQNVTFRCDPISEHNRLYWYRQTLGQGPEFLTYFQNEAQLEKSRLLSDRFSAERPKGSFSTLEIQRTEQGDSAMYLCASSSTGAGDQPQHFGDGTRLSIL.

This clone was counted only a few times. The chain carries TRBV10-2 and TRBJ2-2; tentatively, D is TRBD2 (5 bases). Trimming took 7 bases from V and 3 from J, leaving 15 bases between them. Germline CDR1 reads WSHSY; CDR2 reads SAAADI. The CDR3 totals 15 residues. The DNA of the CDR3 is TGCGCCAGCACCAACGGCGGGCGGTACACCGGGGAGCTGTTTTTT. Translated: CASTNGGRYTGELFF.

This clone was counted a few times. Other DNA sequences in this sample translate to the same CDR3. The gene calls are TRBV7-2 and TRBJ1-5; D ambiguous. There are 15 residues in the CDR3. Deletions cut 1 base from V and 2 bases from J, with 9 bases between. CDR1 and CDR2 (germline): SGHTA, FQGNSA. The CDR3 coding sequence is TGTGCCAGCAGCTTAGAGAGTGGCGGCAATCAGCCCCAGCATTTT. As protein: CASSLESGGNQPQHF.

This clone occurred a few times. This chain connects TRBV10-3 to TRBJ1-2; 7 positions match TRBD1. Germline lookup yields CDR1 ENHRY and CDR2 SYGVKD. Trimming removed 4 bases from V and 8 bases from J; junction bases left unmatched: 10. There are 14 residues in the CDR3. The CDR3 loop is CAISGQTGEGGYTF. CDR3 bases: TGTGCCATCAGTGGACAAACAGGGGAGGGAGGCTACACCTTC.

The V call is TRBV29-1, the J call TRBJ2-7, with 9 bases that match TRBD1. V trimming: 4 bases; J trimming: 3 bases; junction bases outside the gene matches: 7. The V gene's germline CDR1 is SQVTM and CDR2 ANQGSEA. The CDR3 extends over 14 amino acids. The CDR3, as DNA: TGCAGCGTTGTTCCGGGACAGGGATTCTACGAGCAGTACTTC. It is translated as CSVVPGQGFYEQYF.

The chain combines TRBV5-5 with TRBJ2-4, with D hard to call. V lost 7 bases to trimming and J lost 1 base, with 12 bases between them. This CDR3 has 14 residues. Germline CDR1 and CDR2: SGHKS and YYEKEE (reference sequence). The CDR3: CASGMTMAKNIQYF. Written as DNA, the CDR3 is TGTGCCAGCGGAATGACAATGGCCAAAAACATTCAGTACTTC.

The chain joins TRBV10-3 to TRBJ1-2; tentatively, D is TRBD1 (6 bases). Looked up from germline, CDR1 is ENHRY and CDR2 is SYGVKD. The CDR3 sequence is 13 residues long. The V end lost 3 bases, the J end lost 8 bases, and 13 bases lay between the germline ends. The CDR3 spells CAISETGSAGYTF. DNA of the CDR3: TGTGCCATCAGTGAAACAGGGTCGGCGGGCTACACCTTC.

The chain couples TRBV5-4 to TRBJ2-2; D is unresolved. Trimming stripped 4 bases from V and 2 bases from J, with 9 bases between. The CDR3 sequence is 14 residues long. Germline V CDR1 and CDR2: SGHNT, YYREEE (reference sequence). As DNA, the CDR3 is TGTGCCAGCAGCCCCGGGCGCAACACCGGGGAGCTGTTTTTT. Translating gives CASSPGRNTGELFF.

The chain has TRBV6-5 and TRBJ1-4; 7 bases align to TRBD1. Germline loops: CDR1 MNHEY, CDR2 SVGAGI. V lost 6 bases to trimming and J lost 7 bases; unmatched junction nucleotides: 8. The length of the CDR3 is 14 residues. The CDR3 bases are TGTGCCAGCAGACAGGGGATCGGCGGTGAAAAACTGTTTTTT. This gives the protein CASRQGIGGEKLFF.

The gene calls are TRBV29-1 and TRBJ1-1, with D maybe TRBD1 (5 bases). With 8 bases removed from V and 3 bases from J, the gap between germline ends came to 13 bases. The V gene's germline CDR1 is SQVTM and CDR2 ANQGSEA. This CDR3 has 12 residues. CDR3 amino acids: CSSKEGHTEAFF. The CDR3 DNA reads as TGCAGCTCTAAAGAGGGGCACACTGAAGCTTTCTTT.

This rearrangement joins TRBV6-6 to TRBJ1-1; 9 bases match TRBD1. Germline CDR1 reads MNHNY; CDR2 reads SVGAGI (reference sequence). The CDR3 consists of 15 residues. After removal of 2 bases from V and 5 bases from J, the junction contained 6 bases not matched to a gene. The CDR3 nucleotides read TGTGCCAGCAGTTACAGCGTACAGGGGGCGACTGAAGCTTTCTTT. Its protein is CASSYSVQGATEAFF.

This chain links TRBV5-4 with TRBJ1-2, with D unclear. V was clipped by 0 bases and J by 4 bases, with 10 bases between them. Per germline, CDR1 SGHNT and CDR2 YYREEE (reference sequence). The length of the CDR3 is 14 residues. The CDR3 DNA is TGTGCCAGCAGCTTGGGTGGAGGGTTCTATGGCTACACCTTC. It translates to CASSLGGGFYGYTF.

The genes are TRBV7-9 and TRBJ1-2; D is uncertain. Trimming cost V 5 bases and J 7 bases, with 17 bases left between them. Germline-derived CDR1 and CDR2 are SEHNR and FQNEAQ (reference sequence). The CDR3 contains 14 residues. The CDR3 loop is CASSPAESEGGYTF. The DNA for the CDR3 is TGTGCCAGCAGCCCTGCGGAGAGTGAGGGTGGCTACACCTTC.

This clone was seen only a few times. The gene calls are TRBV7-9 and TRBJ1-2; D might be TRBD1 (5 bases). Germline V gene lookup returns CDR1 SEHNR and CDR2 FQNEAQ (reference sequence). The CDR3 is made up of 13 amino acids. Trimming stripped 8 bases from V and 6 bases from J, with 16 bases between. Here the CDR3 reads CASGSSLGHGYTF. Here the CDR3 DNA reads TGTGCCAGCGGGTCGTCCCTGGGGCATGGCTACACCTTC.

The chain carries TRBV2 and TRBJ2-3; 7 nucleotides agree with TRBD2. CDR3 size: 13 residues. V gave up 7 bases and J gave up 1 base; unmatched junction bases: 2. Germline CDR1 is SNHLY and CDR2 is FYNNEI. In DNA form, the CDR3 reads TGTGCCAGCATCCTAGCGGGCACAGATACGCAGTATTTT. Amino acid sequence: CASILAGTDTQYF.

A word on this clone: One end of the junction varies from germline; a read error may be responsible. The chain is built from TRBV29-1 and TRBJ1-2, with TRBD1 matching over 7 bases. The CDR3 runs 13 residues. From germline, CDR1 is SQVTM and CDR2 ANQGSEA. CDR3 amino acids: CSVLTPNEGAAPF. The CDR3 nucleotides read TGCAGCGTTCTTACCCCTAACGAGGGGGCCGCCCCCTTC.